These 18 T cell receptor beta chains came from one sample sequenced in a study of OX40 agonist ivuxolimab in advanced cancers. TCRdb keeps only in-frame clones here, not all; method: immunoSEQ multiplex PCR. Of about 73,000 clones in the sample, 75% to 95% were seen once. The source was CD4+ or CD8+ T cells sorted from blood, collected in a trial of the OX40 agonist ivuxolimab. These receptor sequences come from an adult with an advanced solid tumor such as melanoma, head and neck, liver or kidney cancer.

The chain carries TRBV4-1 and TRBJ2-7; D not resolved. Germline V gene sequence: CDR1 MGHRA, CDR2 YSYEKL. This CDR3 region has 15 residues. The V end lost 3 bases, the J end lost 3 bases, and 15 bases lay between the germline ends. For the CDR3, the DNA is TGCGCCAGCAGCCAGGGCGATCCTTGGCGCTACGAGCAGTACTTC. The encoded protein is CASSQGDPWRYEQYF.

The gene calls are TRBV19 and TRBJ2-1; TRBD2 aligns across 9 bases. This CDR3 comprises 19 residues. Trimming at V came to 5 bases and at J to 6 bases, leaving 20 bases not matched to a gene. Per germline, CDR1 LNHDA and CDR2 SQIVND (reference sequence). This CDR3 is CASSSPGLAGKGLGNEQFF. CDR3 bases: TGTGCCAGTAGTTCCCCGGGGCTAGCGGGAAAAGGACTGGGCAATGAGCAGTTCTTC. The whole variable domain, remainder taken from reference TRBV19 and TRBJ2-1, is DGGITQSPKYLFRKEGQNVTLSCEQNLNHDAMYWYRQDPGQGLRLIYYSQIVNDFQKGDIAEGYSVSREKKESFPLTVTSAQKNPTAFYLCASSSPGLAGKGLGNEQFFGPGTRLTVL.

The V gene is TRBV29-1, the J gene TRBJ2-2; TRBD2 is a possible D gene (6 bases). The CDR3 has 14 residues. The germline V gene encodes CDR1 SQVTM and CDR2 ANQGSEA. Trimming removed 6 bases from V and 0 bases from J, with 11 bases in between. This chain's CDR3 is CSVAGFANTGELFF. CDR3 in DNA: TGCAGCGTCGCGGGATTCGCGAACACCGGGGAGCTGTTTTTT.

The V gene is TRBV27, the J gene TRBJ2-1, with D hard to call. The CDR3 consists of 14 residues. Germline V lookup: CDR1 MNHEY, CDR2 SMNVEV (reference sequence). Trimming cost V 0 bases and J 13 bases, with 16 bases left between them. Here the CDR3 reads CASSLSWLSGGQFF. CDR3 nucleotides: TGTGCCAGCAGTTTATCCTGGCTTTCGGGCGGCCAGTTCTTC.

This clone was found once. This chain uses TRBV11-3 with TRBJ2-3, with TRBD2 identical over 7 bases. CDR1 SGHNT and CDR2 YENEEA come from the germline V gene. The CDR3 contains 15 residues. V dropped 2 bases and J dropped 4; count of bases not matched to a gene: 6. CDR3 DNA: TGTGCCAGCAGCTTATCAGCGGGACGTCCAGATACGCAGTATTTT. As protein: CASSLSAGRPDTQYF.

The chain uses TRBV20-1 and TRBJ2-3; D call uncertain. There are 11 residues in the CDR3. The germline V gene has CDR1 DFQATT and CDR2 SNEGSKA (reference sequence). V was pared by 8 bases and J by 0 bases, with 6 bases between. The CDR3 coding sequence is TGCAGTCTACTCAGCACAGATACGCAGTATTTT. This codes for CSLLSTDTQYF.

The chain combines TRBV10-3 with TRBJ2-2, with D possibly being TRBD1 (5 bases). The CDR3 loop spans 15 amino acids. Per germline, CDR1 ENHRY and CDR2 SYGVKD. The V gene lost 0 bases and the J gene lost 4 bases, with 9 bases spanning the gap. The CDR3 sequence: CAISESGVGTGELFF. The CDR3 nucleotides are TGTGCCATCAGTGAGTCAGGGGTTGGCACCGGGGAGCTGTTTTTT.

The chain recombines TRBV7-2 with TRBJ2-7; D uncertain. Trimming took 5 bases from V and 4 from J, leaving 12 bases between them. CDR1 is SGHTA and CDR2 is FQGNSA in the germline V gene. The CDR3 length is 13 residues. CDR3: CASSKHNNYEQYF. The CDR3 nucleotides are TGTGCCAGCAGCAAGCATAATAATTACGAGCAGTACTTC.

V is TRBV5-1 and J is TRBJ2-4; TRBD2 matches 9 bases. Germline V gene data show CDR1 as SGHRS and CDR2 as YFSETQ. The CDR3 is made up of 14 amino acids. Losses at the gene ends were 4 bases for V and 5 bases for J; bases not matched to a gene: 4. CDR3 loop: CASSVGLAENIQYF. The CDR3 region has the DNA TGCGCCAGCAGCGTGGGACTAGCAGAAAACATTCAGTACTTC. Full variable domain (remainder filled in from reference TRBV5-1 and TRBJ2-4): KAGVTQTPRYLIKTRGQQVTLSCSPISGHRSVSWYQQTPGQGLQFLFEYFSETQRNKGNFPGRFSGRQFSNSRSEMNVSTLELGDSALYLCASSVGLAENIQYFGAGTRLSVL.

The CDR3 bases are TGTGCCAGCAGCCCCTCACAGGGAGGACACGAGCAGTACTTC. Encoded protein: CASSPSQGGHEQYF. The V gene is TRBV2, the J gene TRBJ2-7, with D perhaps given as TRBD1 or TRBD2 (6 bases each). The V end was cut by 6 bases, the J end by 5 bases, with 17 bases between. Germline CDR1 and CDR2: SNHLY and FYNNEI. The length of the CDR3 is 14 residues.

The chain recombines TRBV11-1 with TRBJ2-1, with TRBD2 identical over 12 bases. Germline assignment: CDR1 SGHAT and CDR2 FQDESV (reference sequence). The V segment lost 5 bases and the J segment 10 bases; nucleotides outside the gene matches: 12. The CDR3 length is 16 residues. DNA for the CDR3: TGTGCCAGCAGCCTTCCGGGACTAGCGGGTGGTCAAGAGCAGTTCTTC. Its protein is CASSLPGLAGGQEQFF.

J is TRBJ2-5 and V is TRBV28, with D possibly being TRBD1 or TRBD2 (5 bases each). This CDR3 contains 14 residues. The ends were cut back, 3 bases at V and 4 bases at J, with 12 bases in the middle. CDR1 and CDR2 from the germline V gene are MDHEN and SYDVKM. The CDR3 region has the DNA TGTGCCAGCAGTTTCGTCGGGGCGGGAGAGACCCAGTACTTC. It codes for CASSFVGAGETQYF.

The rearrangement joins TRBV7-3 to TRBJ2-5; no definite D call. CDR1 and CDR2 (germline): SGHTA, FQGTGA. The CDR3 loop spans 13 amino acids. The V end lost 3 bases, the J end lost 2 bases, and 7 bases lay between the germline ends. The CDR3 loop reads CASSFGRQETQYF. CDR3 DNA: TGTGCCAGCAGCTTTGGCCGACAAGAGACCCAGTACTTC.

The sample holds a few counts of this clone. The genes are TRBV20-1 and TRBJ2-3; D uncertain. This CDR3 has 11 residues. V shed 3 bases and J shed 2 bases, with 3 bases lying between them. The germline CDR1 and CDR2 sequences are DFQATT and SNEGSKA (reference sequence). The CDR3 DNA sequence: TGCAGTGCTAGTCCCACAGATACGCAGTATTTT. Its protein product is CSASPTDTQYF.

V usage is TRBV5-1 and J usage is TRBJ2-7, with 9 bases identical to TRBD2. The CDR3 spans 18 residues. The germline gives CDR1 SGHRS, CDR2 YFSETQ. Trimming cost V 0 bases and J 2 bases; bases outside gene matches: 12. DNA for the CDR3: TGCGCCAGCAGCTTGGTTGCTTCGCAGCGGGGGGAAACCTACGAGCAGTACTTC. Translated: CASSLVASQRGETYEQYF.

This clone is categorized as medium-sized. V and J are TRBV5-6 and TRBJ2-7; TRBD1 aligns across 7 bases. V lost 1 base, J lost 7 bases, and 5 bases stayed unmatched. In germline, CDR1 is SGHDT, CDR2 YYEEEE. The CDR3 consists of 13 residues. Written as DNA, the CDR3 is TGTGCCAGCAGCTTGACAGGGGCTAGAGAGCAGTACTTC. Translating gives CASSLTGAREQYF.

The rearrangement uses TRBV2 and TRBJ2-7; D is unresolved. The V end was cut by 7 bases, the J end by 2 bases, with 12 bases between. CDR1 and CDR2 from the germline V gene are SNHLY and FYNNEI. The CDR3 sequence is 13 residues long. CDR3 coding DNA: TGTGCCAGCATGTTTACACCCGCCTACGAGCAGTACTTC. Its protein product is CASMFTPAYEQYF.

The V and J genes are TRBV28 and TRBJ1-2; D is possibly TRBD1 (6 bases). The germline V and J ends were trimmed by 6 bases and 5 bases, with 19 bases remaining between them. Per the germline V gene, CDR1 is MDHEN and CDR2 is SYDVKM. The CDR3 loop spans 15 amino acids. The CDR3 loop is CASRGDYGGMYGYTF. For the CDR3, the DNA is TGTGCCAGCAGAGGAGACTACGGGGGCATGTATGGCTACACCTTC.